This T cell receptor beta chain emerged from a study of CD8+ T cells in alopecia areata. Study as a whole: Each day, treated patients took oral tofacitinib twice, at 5 to 10 mg per dose. It was 6 to 18 months of tofacitinib, and then there were 6 months off drug.

Treatment given: oral pan-JAK inhibitor, 5-10 mg twice daily. Extraction and reverse transcription of RNA yielded cDNA as the sequencing template. TCRdb keeps only in-frame clones here, not all; method: immunoSEQ multiplex PCR. The data hold some 150,000 clones, with 58% observed a single time. This CDR3 contains 15 residues. Germline V CDR1 and CDR2: MNHEY, SMNVEV (reference sequence). V dropped 7 bases and J dropped 3 bases, with 19 bases sitting between them. Study-level findings and limits: Treatment with tofacitinib significantly lowered scalp clonality and reduced expanded CD8+ clones among the top 100. Many expanded lesional clones persisted in scalp and blood during tofacitinib treatment.

A remark on this clone: Antigen unknown.

Sequencing used CD4+ T cells sorted from blood, obtained at approximately week 56, from a patient treated with tofacitinib. The clonotype was recovered from a human donor with alopecia areata. The J gene is TRBJ2-7, the V gene TRBV27, with no clear D. This chain's CDR3 is CASIGRGSTIYEQYF. DNA for the CDR3: TGTGCCAGCATCGGTAGAGGCAGTACCATCTACGAGCAGTACTTC.